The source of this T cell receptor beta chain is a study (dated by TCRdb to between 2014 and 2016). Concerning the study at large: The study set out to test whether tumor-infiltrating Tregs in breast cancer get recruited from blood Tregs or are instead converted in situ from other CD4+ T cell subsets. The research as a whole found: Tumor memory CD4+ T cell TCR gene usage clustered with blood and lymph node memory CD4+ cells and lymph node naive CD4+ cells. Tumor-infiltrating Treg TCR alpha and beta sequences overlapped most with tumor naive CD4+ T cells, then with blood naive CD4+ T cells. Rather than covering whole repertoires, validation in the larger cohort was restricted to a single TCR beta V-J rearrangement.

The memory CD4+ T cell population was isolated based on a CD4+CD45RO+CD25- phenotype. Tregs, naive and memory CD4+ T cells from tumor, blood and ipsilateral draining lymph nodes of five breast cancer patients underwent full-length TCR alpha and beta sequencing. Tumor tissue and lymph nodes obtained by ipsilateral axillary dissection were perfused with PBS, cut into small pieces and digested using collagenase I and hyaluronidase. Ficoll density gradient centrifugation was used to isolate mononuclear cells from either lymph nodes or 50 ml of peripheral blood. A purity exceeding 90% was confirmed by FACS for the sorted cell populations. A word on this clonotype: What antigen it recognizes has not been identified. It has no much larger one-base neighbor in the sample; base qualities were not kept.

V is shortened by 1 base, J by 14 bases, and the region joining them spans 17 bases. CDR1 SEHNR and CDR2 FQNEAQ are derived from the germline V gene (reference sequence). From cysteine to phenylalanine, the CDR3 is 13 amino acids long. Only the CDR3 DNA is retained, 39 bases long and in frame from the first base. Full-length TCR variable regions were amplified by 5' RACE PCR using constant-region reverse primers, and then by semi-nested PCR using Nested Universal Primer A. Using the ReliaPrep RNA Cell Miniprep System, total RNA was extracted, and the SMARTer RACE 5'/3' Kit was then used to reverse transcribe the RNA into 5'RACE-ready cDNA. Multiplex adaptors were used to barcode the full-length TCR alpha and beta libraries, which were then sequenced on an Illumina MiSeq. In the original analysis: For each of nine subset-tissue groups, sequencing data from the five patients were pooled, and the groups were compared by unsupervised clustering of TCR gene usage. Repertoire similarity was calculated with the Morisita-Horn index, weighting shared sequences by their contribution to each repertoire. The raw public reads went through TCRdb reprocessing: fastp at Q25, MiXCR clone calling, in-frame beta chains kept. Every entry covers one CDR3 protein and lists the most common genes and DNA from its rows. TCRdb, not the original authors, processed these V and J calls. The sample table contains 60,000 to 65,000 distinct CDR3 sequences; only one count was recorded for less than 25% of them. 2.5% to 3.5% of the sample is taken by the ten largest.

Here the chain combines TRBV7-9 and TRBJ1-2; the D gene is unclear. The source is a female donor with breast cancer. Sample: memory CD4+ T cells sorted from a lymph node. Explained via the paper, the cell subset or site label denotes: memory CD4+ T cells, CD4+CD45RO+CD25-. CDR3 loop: CASSLGTLSERTF. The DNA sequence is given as TGTGCCAGCAGCTTAGGAACGCTCTCCGAGAGGACCTTC.